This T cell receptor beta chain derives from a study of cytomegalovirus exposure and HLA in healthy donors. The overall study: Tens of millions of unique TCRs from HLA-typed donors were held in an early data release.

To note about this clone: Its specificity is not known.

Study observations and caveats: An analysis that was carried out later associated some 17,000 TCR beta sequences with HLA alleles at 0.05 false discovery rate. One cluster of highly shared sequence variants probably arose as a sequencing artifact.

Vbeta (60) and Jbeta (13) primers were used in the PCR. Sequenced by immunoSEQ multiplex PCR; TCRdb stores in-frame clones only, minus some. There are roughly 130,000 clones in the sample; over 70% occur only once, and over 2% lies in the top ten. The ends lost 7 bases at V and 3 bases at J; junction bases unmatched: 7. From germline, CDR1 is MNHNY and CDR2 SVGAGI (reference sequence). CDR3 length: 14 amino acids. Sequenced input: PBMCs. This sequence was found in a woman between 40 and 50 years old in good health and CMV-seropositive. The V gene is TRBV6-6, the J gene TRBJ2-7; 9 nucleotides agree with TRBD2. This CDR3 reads CASTRAGGSYEQYF. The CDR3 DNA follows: TGTGCCAGCACCAGAGCGGGGGGAAGCTACGAGCAGTACTTC.